Below, 32 T cell receptor beta chains from the same sample are listed, as sequenced in a study of shared clonotypes between healthy human individuals. Naive CD8 cells lacked CD45RO, underwent positive selection for CCR7 and left out terminally differentiated effector memory CD45RA+ cells. Some clones are missing from TCRdb's copy, which holds only in-frame ones; the method was immunoSEQ multiplex PCR. Of roughly 2 million clones listed, roughly 94% are singletons. The sequenced sample consisted of naive CD8+ T cells sorted from blood. These receptors originate from a man aged 18-30 years in good health.

The chain is built from TRBV30 and TRBJ2-1; tentative D call: TRBD2 (6 bases). Germline V gene data show CDR1 as GTSNPN and CDR2 as SVGIG (reference sequence). The CDR3 consists of 15 residues. Trimming removed 2 bases at V and 0 bases at J, with 11 bases between. The CDR3: CAWSLATFSYNEQFF. DNA for the CDR3: TGTGCCTGGAGTCTAGCGACTTTCTCCTACAATGAGCAGTTCTTC.

J is TRBJ2-1 and V is TRBV7-8; TRBD1 matches 8 bases. CDR1 and CDR2 (germline): SGHVS, FQNEAQ. The junction had 5 bases not matched to a gene; V was cut back by 5 bases and J by 2 bases. CDR3 length equals 15 residues. CDR3 DNA sequence: TGTGCCAGCAGCCCACAGGGGGGACCCTACAATGAGCAGTTCTTC. This codes for CASSPQGGPYNEQFF. The full variable domain, rest sourced from reference TRBV7-8 and TRBJ2-1, is GAGVSQSPRYKVAKRGQDVALRCDPISGHVSLFWYQQALGQGPEFLTYFQNEAQLDKSGLPSDRFFAERPEGSVSTLKIQRTQQEDSAVYLCASSPQGGPYNEQFFGPGTRLTVL.

The chain has TRBV10-2 and TRBJ2-7; 9 nucleotides align to TRBD2. The trim removed 3 bases at V and 1 base at J, leaving 7 bases unmatched. This CDR3 comprises 16 residues. Germline V gene sequence: CDR1 WSHSY, CDR2 SAAADI. For the CDR3, the DNA is TGCGCCAGCAGTGATCGACTAGCGGCATTATCCTACGAGCAGTACTTC. Translated: CASSDRLAALSYEQYF.

The J gene is TRBJ2-7, the V gene TRBV27; a possible D gene is TRBD1 (6 bases). V lost 5 bases and J 6 bases, leaving 17 bases between the germline ends. The CDR3 runs to 14 residues. Germline values: CDR1 MNHEY, CDR2 SMNVEV (reference sequence). DNA of the CDR3: TGTGCCAGCAGTCCACGCACAGGGACGGGCGAGCAGTACTTC. Amino acids: CASSPRTGTGEQYF.

The V and J genes are TRBV4-1 and TRBJ2-1; TRBD2 might be the D (6 bases). Germline values: CDR1 MGHRA, CDR2 YSYEKL. The CDR3 loop spans 15 amino acids. Trimming took 4 bases from V and 3 from J, leaving 13 bases between them. CDR3 sequence: CASSLEYSGYNEQFF. CDR3 nucleotide sequence: TGCGCCAGCAGCCTAGAGTATAGCGGCTACAATGAGCAGTTCTTC.

This clone was seen only once. The chain is built from TRBV30 and TRBJ2-3; D might be TRBD1 or TRBD2, each matching 5 bases. The CDR3 covers 16 residues. V gave up 1 base and J gave up 2 bases, with 16 bases separating them. Germline-derived CDR1 and CDR2 are GTSNPN and SVGIG (reference sequence). CDR3 protein: CAWSGDGDGFTDTQYF. For the CDR3, the DNA is TGTGCCTGGAGTGGGGACGGGGACGGATTCACAGATACGCAGTATTTT.

The chain is built from TRBV27 and TRBJ2-1; 9 nucleotides line up with TRBD2. V trimming: 2 bases; J trimming: 7 bases; junction bases outside the gene matches: 6. The germline V gene has CDR1 MNHEY and CDR2 SMNVEV (reference sequence). The CDR3 is made up of 15 amino acids. In DNA form, the CDR3 reads TGTGCCAGCAGTTTAGGGCTAGCGGGAAAGAATGAGCAGTTCTTC. It translates to CASSLGLAGKNEQFF.

This clone was found once. The chain recombines TRBV7-9 with TRBJ1-1, with D perhaps matching TRBD1 (6 bases). Trimming shortened V by 4 bases and J by 11 bases, and 14 bases separated the two germline ends. Germline V CDR1 and CDR2: SEHNR, FQNEAQ (reference sequence). CDR3 size: 12 residues. CDR3 region: CASSWGGGEAFF. The CDR3, as DNA: TGTGCCAGCAGCTGGGGCGGGGGCGAGGCTTTCTTT.

The chain has TRBV6-5 and TRBJ2-7; no firm D call. CDR1 MNHEY and CDR2 SVGAGI come from the germline V gene. V dropped 1 base and J dropped 0 bases, with 4 bases sitting between them. The CDR3 is made up of 13 amino acids. The CDR3 DNA is TGTGCCAGCAGTTACTTCGACTCCTACGAGCAGTACTTC. This gives the protein CASSYFDSYEQYF.

J is TRBJ2-7 and V is TRBV11-2; 11 positions match TRBD1. V lost 0 bases to trimming and J lost 7 bases; unmatched junction nucleotides: 5. CDR3 length equals 15 residues. Germline loops: CDR1 SGHAT, CDR2 FQNNGV. The CDR3 region is CASSLDVDRGREQYF. CDR3 nucleotide sequence: TGTGCCAGCAGCTTAGATGTGGACAGGGGGCGGGAGCAGTACTTC.

Points on this clone: This sample includes further DNA sequences coding for the same CDR3. The chain joins TRBV5-6 to TRBJ1-2; tentatively, D is TRBD1 (5 bases). The germline gives CDR1 SGHDT, CDR2 YYEEEE. The CDR3 consists of 12 residues. V lost 4 bases to trimming and J lost 4 bases, with 8 bases between them. This CDR3 is CASSGGTYGYTF. CDR3 nucleotides: TGTGCCAGCAGCGGGGGTACCTATGGCTACACCTTC.

The chain combines TRBV11-2 with TRBJ2-3; 13 bases align to TRBD2. CDR1 and CDR2 (germline): SGHAT, FQNNGV. This CDR3 is 16 amino acids long. The V gene end was trimmed by 3 bases and the J gene end by 4 bases; junction bases not matched to a gene: 4. In DNA form, the CDR3 reads TGTGCCAGCAGCTTCCCACTAGCGGGAGGGCCAGATACGCAGTATTTT. Encoded protein: CASSFPLAGGPDTQYF.

The V call is TRBV9, the J call TRBJ1-2; D is undetermined. There are 13 residues in the CDR3. The V gene lost 4 bases and the J gene lost 8 bases, with 15 bases spanning the gap. Germline V gene sequence: CDR1 SGDLS, CDR2 YYNGEE. The CDR3 loop is CASSLDVVGGYTF. Written as DNA, the CDR3 is TGTGCCAGCAGCTTGGACGTGGTGGGCGGCTACACCTTC. Based on the CDR3 plus reference TRBV9 and TRBJ1-2, the full variable domain is DSGVTQTPKHLITATGQRVTLRCSPRSGDLSVYWYQQSLDQGLQFLIQYYNGEERAKGNILERFSAQQFPDLHSELNLSSLELGDSALYFCASSLDVVGGYTFGSGTRLTVV.

The chain carries TRBV29-1 and TRBJ2-2; TRBD2 is a possible D gene (6 bases). CDR1 and CDR2 from the germline V gene are SQVTM and ANQGSEA. CDR3 size: 15 residues. The V gene lost 4 bases and the J gene lost 5 bases, with 17 bases spanning the gap. The CDR3 spells CSVVLGGRGTGELFF. In DNA form, the CDR3 reads TGCAGCGTTGTCTTGGGGGGACGTGGGACCGGGGAGCTGTTTTTT.

This sequence joins TRBV7-9 and TRBJ1-1; D unresolved. Trimming stripped 1 base from V and 0 bases from J, with 9 bases between. CDR3 size: 15 residues. In germline, CDR1 is SEHNR, CDR2 FQNEAQ (reference sequence). Here the CDR3 reads CASSLEALLNTEAFF. CDR3 DNA: TGTGCCAGCAGCTTAGAGGCGCTCTTGAACACTGAAGCTTTCTTT.

The genes are TRBV4-3 and TRBJ1-2, with 8 bases lining up with TRBD1. This CDR3 has 19 residues. Trimming removed 0 bases from V and 1 base from J; junction bases left unmatched: 13. Germline V gene lookup returns CDR1 LGHNA and CDR2 YSLEER. The CDR3 loop is CASSQDHGATGAFNYGYTF. The CDR3 nucleotides are TGCGCCAGCAGCCAAGATCATGGAGCGACAGGGGCTTTTAACTATGGCTACACCTTC.

Comments on this clone: The sample has other DNA sequences that encode this CDR3 too. This sequence joins TRBV27 and TRBJ2-7, with D perhaps being TRBD1 or TRBD2 (5 bases each). V dropped 6 bases and J dropped 2 bases, with 11 bases sitting between them. Germline loops: CDR1 MNHEY, CDR2 SMNVEV (reference sequence). The CDR3 has 13 amino acids. CDR3 amino acids: CASSFSGPYEQYF. The CDR3 DNA reads as TGTGCCAGCAGCTTCTCGGGACCCTACGAGCAGTACTTC.

The genes are TRBV28 and TRBJ1-1; unclear D gene. Germline V lookup: CDR1 MDHEN, CDR2 SYDVKM. Trimming left V 4 bases short and J 0 bases short, with 21 bases between. CDR3 size: 18 residues. DNA of the CDR3: TGTGCCAGCAGTTCCCCGACCGAATCTTCAGTAATGAACACTGAAGCTTTCTTT. Translating gives CASSSPTESSVMNTEAFF.

This sequence joins TRBV11-3 and TRBJ1-1, with unresolved D. Trimming removed 2 bases at V and 1 base at J, with 8 bases between. Germline V gives CDR1 SGHNT, CDR2 YENEEA. The CDR3 is 14 residues long. In DNA form, the CDR3 reads TGTGCCAGCAGCTTACAACACAAGAACACTGAAGCTTTCTTT. This sequence encodes CASSLQHKNTEAFF.

The rearrangement joins TRBV6-1 to TRBJ1-5; D not certain. CDR3 length equals 18 residues. The V end was cut by 4 bases, the J end by 0 bases, with 19 bases between. The germline V gene has CDR1 MNHNS and CDR2 SASEGT. CDR3 residues: CASSGPRRGDYSNQPQHF. The CDR3 DNA reads as TGTGCCAGCAGTGGACCCCGACGGGGAGATTATAGCAATCAGCCCCAGCATTTT.

Remarks on this clone: This sample also contains other DNA sequences that code for the same CDR3. The V and J genes are TRBV30 and TRBJ2-7, with 7 bases aligning to TRBD1. Germline CDR1 and CDR2: GTSNPN and SVGIG (reference sequence). The CDR3 runs 11 residues. The junction had 2 bases not matched to a gene; V was cut back by 2 bases and J by 7 bases. The CDR3 coding sequence is TGTGCCTGGAGTCCAGGGGGAGAGCAGTACTTC. As protein: CAWSPGGEQYF.

The gene calls are TRBV11-2 and TRBJ1-5; D is unresolved. Trimming took 5 bases from V and 2 from J, leaving 10 bases between them. The CDR3 is made up of 14 amino acids. The germline V gene encodes CDR1 SGHAT and CDR2 FQNNGV. CDR3 DNA sequence: TGTGCCAGCAGCCACGACTGGGGCAATCAGCCCCAGCATTTT. Translating gives CASSHDWGNQPQHF.

The V and J genes are TRBV19 and TRBJ2-1; 7 bases match TRBD1. CDR1 and CDR2 (germline): LNHDA, SQIVND (reference sequence). The CDR3 has 15 amino acids. J was trimmed by 0 bases and V by 7 bases; bases with no gene match: 6. The CDR3 bases are TGTGCCAGTACCGCGACAGGGATCTCCTACAATGAGCAGTTCTTC. It specifies CASTATGISYNEQFF.

The chain couples TRBV4-1 to TRBJ1-1; tentatively, D is TRBD1 (6 bases). The V and J ends lost 3 bases and 0 bases respectively, with 14 bases between them. The germline gives CDR1 MGHRA, CDR2 YSYEKL. The CDR3 covers 16 residues. The DNA for the CDR3 is TGCGCCAGCAGCCAGGCCCCGGGACACCTGAACACTGAAGCTTTCTTT. It yields the protein CASSQAPGHLNTEAFF.

The chain links TRBV7-9 to TRBJ1-6; 8 bases are shared with TRBD1. This CDR3 spans 15 amino acids. Trimming at V came to 4 bases and at J to 7 bases, leaving 6 bases not matched to a gene. Germline loops: CDR1 SEHNR, CDR2 FQNEAQ (reference sequence). CDR3: CASSSGTGTNSPLHF. In DNA form, the CDR3 reads TGTGCCAGCAGCTCCGGGACAGGCACGAATTCACCCCTCCACTTT. The variable domain in full, with the rest retrieved from reference TRBV7-9 and TRBJ1-6, is DTGVSQNPRHKITKRGQNVTFRCDPISEHNRLYWYRQTLGQGPEFLTYFQNEAQLEKSRLLSDRFSAERPKGSFSTLEIQRTEQGDSAMYLCASSSGTGTNSPLHFGNGTRLTVT.

In this sample, this clone turned up once. The genes are TRBV7-6 and TRBJ1-2, with 9 bases aligning to TRBD1. This CDR3 is built from 19 residues. With 1 base clipped from V and 0 bases from J, the junction kept 12 bases outside the gene matches. The germline V gene has CDR1 SGHVS and CDR2 FNYEAQ. The CDR3 spells CASSLEVGQGPSTNYGYTF. CDR3 coding DNA: TGTGCCAGCAGCTTAGAAGTCGGACAGGGGCCCTCTACTAACTATGGCTACACCTTC.

The chain carries TRBV4-3 and TRBJ2-7; tentative D call: TRBD2 (6 bases). Germline CDR1 is LGHNA and CDR2 is YSLEER. Trimming shortened V by 2 bases and J by 0 bases, and 17 bases separated the two germline ends. The CDR3 is 17 amino acids. The CDR3 protein is CASSQTGEGHLSYEQYF. Written as DNA, the CDR3 is TGCGCCAGCAGCCAAACGGGGGAAGGTCACCTCTCCTACGAGCAGTACTTC.

The chain has TRBV27 and TRBJ1-6; D is possibly TRBD1 (6 bases). Germline values: CDR1 MNHEY, CDR2 SMNVEV (reference sequence). Trimming removed 6 bases from V and 0 bases from J, with 21 bases in between. The CDR3 loop spans 19 amino acids. CDR3 sequence (DNA): TGTGCCAGCAGGAAAGGGGGGATAGAATTGAGCTCCTATAATTCACCCCTCCACTTT. The encoded protein is CASRKGGIELSSYNSPLHF.

This chain links TRBV6-6 with TRBJ2-1; 10 bases fit TRBD2. The length of the CDR3 is 16 residues. CDR1 MNHNY and CDR2 SVGAGI come from the germline V gene (reference sequence). V shed 2 bases, J shed 8 bases, and the junction held 9 bases outside the gene matches. CDR3 loop: CASSYMVAGGNDEQFF. CDR3 bases: TGTGCCAGCAGTTACATGGTAGCGGGAGGAAACGATGAGCAGTTCTTC.

This clone occurred once. The CDR3 DNA is TGTGCCAGCAGACAACAACAGGGGGTAGATGGCTACACCTTC. Translation gives CASRQQQGVDGYTF. The rearrangement links TRBV2 to TRBJ1-2; 8 bases align to TRBD1. The V gene end was trimmed by 6 bases and the J gene end by 6 bases; junction bases not matched to a gene: 9. The CDR3 is made up of 14 amino acids. Germline lookup yields CDR1 SNHLY and CDR2 FYNNEI.

The rearrangement joins TRBV7-9 to TRBJ2-7, with 8 positions matching TRBD2. The CDR3 has 14 amino acids. Germline CDR1 is SEHNR and CDR2 is FQNEAQ (reference sequence). V lost 5 bases and J lost 2; bases outside the gene matches: 5. The CDR3: CASSLSGTPYEQYF. The CDR3 coding sequence is TGTGCCAGCAGCCTTAGCGGGACCCCCTACGAGCAGTACTTC.

The gene calls are TRBV7-8 and TRBJ2-3; D may be TRBD1 or TRBD2 (5 bases each). Germline assignment: CDR1 SGHVS and CDR2 FQNEAQ. The CDR3 consists of 15 residues. With 1 base removed from V and 5 bases from J, the gap between germline ends came to 13 bases. CDR3 loop: CASSLGGLGGDTQYF. DNA of the CDR3: TGTGCCAGCAGCTTAGGAGGCCTTGGGGGAGATACGCAGTATTTT.